A selection of T cell receptor beta chains follows, all from one sample in a study of T cell responses to AZD1222 COVID-19 vaccine. Sequencing was performed with immunoSEQ multiplex PCR; in TCRdb, only in-frame clones are kept and a portion is missing. The repertoire consists of 100,000 to 150,000 clones, with about 93% occurring once and the leading ten covering about 5%. This material consisted of peripheral blood, taken 28 days after the second AZD1222 dose. The origin of the receptors is an adult who received the AZD1222 COVID-19 vaccine. Each CDR3 is given with its conserved first and last residue. A D gene is named only where the DNA matches it firmly. A row's size may be missing; if present it is once, few, many or a size class.

V gene	D gene	clone size	J gene	CDR3 DNA	CDR3 protein
TRBV7-2	-	-	TRBJ1-5	TGTGCCAGCAGCTTTTCGGGCCAGACTCAGCCCCAGCATTTT	CASSFSGQTQPQHF
TRBV20-1	-	-	TRBJ1-2	TGCAGTGCTAGGTATGAGGGCTACACCTTC	CSARYEGYTF
TRBV25-1	-	once	TRBJ1-5	TGTGCCAGCAGTGAAGGCAATCAGCCCCAGCATTTT	CASSEGNQPQHF
TRBV19	-	once	TRBJ1-5	TGTGCCAGTAGAGGTAACAGACACAATCAGCCCCAGCATTTT	CASRGNRHNQPQHF
TRBV18	-	-	TRBJ1-2	TGTGCCAGCTCACCAGACAGAGATTATGGCTACACCTTC	CASSPDRDYGYTF
TRBV11-2	-	once	TRBJ1-2	TGTGCCAGCAGCTTAAATTCTGCTTGGGGTCCAGGGAGTGGCTACACCTTC	CASSLNSAWGPGSGYTF
TRBV27	-	-	TRBJ1-1	TGTGCCAGCAGTTCGGCTAAAATGACAGGCCAAGAGGAAGCTTTCTTT	CASSSAKMTGQEEAFF
TRBV5-4	TRBD2	-	TRBJ2-5	TGTGCCAGCACGCCTAGCGGGGGGTCCGGGGAGACCCAGTACTTC	CASTPSGGSGETQYF
TRBV2	-	-	TRBJ1-1	TGTGCCACTCCGCCCCACAGGACCACGAACACTGAAGCTTTCTTT	CATPPHRTTNTEAFF
TRBV4-3	-	-	TRBJ2-1	TGCGCCAGCAGCCAAGATTGGAGGGGTGAGCAGTTCTTC	CASSQDWRGEQFF